A single sample is the source of the 30 T cell receptor beta chains below, sequenced in a study of T cells in Graves' hyperthyroidism and ophthalmopathy. From RNA transcripts, TCR beta CDR3 regions were amplified. HTBI primers were used for first-round RT-PCR of the TCR CDR3. TCRdb redid the calling of the multiplex PCR reads with MiXCR, one entry per CDR3 protein. Of under 650,000 distinct CDR3 sequences in the sample, 16% were seen once. The sequenced sample was blood. All receptors derive from a woman aged 30 to 39 with Graves' hyperthyroidism.

This clonotype was observed at least ten times. The rearrangement links TRBV28 to TRBJ1-5; no clear D gene. This CDR3 has 16 amino acids. V was pared by 5 bases and J by 1 base, with 15 bases between. The germline CDR1 and CDR2 sequences are MDHEN and SYDVKM. The DNA for the CDR3 is TGTGCCAGCAGTCCCCCCACACCGAACAGCAATCAGCCCCAGCATTTT. Translating it yields CASSPPTPNSNQPQHF.

There are many counts of this clonotype. The chain is built from TRBV7-2 and TRBJ2-3, with 7 bases fitting TRBD2. The CDR3 runs 15 residues. The germline gives CDR1 SGHTA, CDR2 FQGNSA. J was trimmed by 0 bases and V by 6 bases; bases with no gene match: 6. CDR3 sequence reads: CASRPSGTSTDTQYF. As DNA, the CDR3 is TGTGCCAGCAGACCCAGCGGGACTAGCACAGATACGCAGTATTTT.

Ten or more counts support this clonotype. V is TRBV7-2 and J is TRBJ2-1, with 11 bases matching TRBD2. The length of the CDR3 is 16 residues. V lost 4 bases, J lost 6 bases, and 8 bases stayed unmatched. CDR1 and CDR2 from the germline V gene are SGHTA and FQGNSA. CDR3 protein: CASSSTSGRVSNEQFF. The CDR3 DNA is TGTGCCAGCAGCTCCACTAGCGGGAGAGTGTCCAATGAGCAGTTCTTC.

The chain couples TRBV9 to TRBJ2-5; 8 bases fit TRBD2. J was trimmed by 2 bases and V by 4 bases; bases with no gene match: 13. This CDR3 has 17 residues. CDR1 is SGDLS, CDR2 YYNGEE, per germline. The CDR3 reads CASSPGWGLAGQETQYF. As DNA, the CDR3 is TGTGCCAGCAGCCCCGGCTGGGGGCTAGCGGGTCAAGAGACCCAGTACTTC. The full variable domain, with the rest looked up from reference TRBV9 and TRBJ2-5, is DSGVTQTPKHLITATGQRVTLRCSPRSGDLSVYWYQQSLDQGLQFLIQYYNGEERAKGNILERFSAQQFPDLHSELNLSSLELGDSALYFCASSPGWGLAGQETQYFGPGTRLLVL.

This clonotype has a count of ten or more. The chain links TRBV6-1 to TRBJ1-1, with D tentatively TRBD1 (5 bases). Per germline, CDR1 MNHNS and CDR2 SASEGT. This CDR3 contains 16 residues. V was shortened by 5 bases and J by 6 bases, with 22 bases between the two germline ends. The CDR3 loop is CASSNTGTPNEAEAFF. The CDR3 DNA reads as TGTGCCAGCAGTAATACCGGGACGCCCAATGAGGCTGAAGCTTTCTTT.

V and J are TRBV12-3 or TRBV12-4 and TRBJ2-1, with no clear D. The CDR3 spans 13 residues. V dropped 6 bases and J dropped 2 bases, with 8 bases sitting between them. CDR3 in DNA: TGTGCCAGCAGCTATACTACCTACAATGAGCAGTTCTTC. As protein: CASSYTTYNEQFF.

This clonotype was seen more than once but under ten times. V and J are TRBV28 and TRBJ2-4, with D perhaps TRBD1 (6 bases). Trimming left V 4 bases short and J 9 bases short, with 13 bases between. Germline loops: CDR1 MDHEN, CDR2 SYDVKM. CDR3 size: 13 residues. The CDR3 DNA is TGTGCCAGCAGTTACAGGGTTGAGGGCATTCAGTACTTC. Translation: CASSYRVEGIQYF.

This clonotype was seen repeatedly, ten times or more. The rearrangement links TRBV11-3 to TRBJ2-7; unclear D gene. Germline V CDR1 and CDR2: SGHNT, YENEEA. V lost 7 bases to trimming and J lost 0 bases, with 10 bases between them. The CDR3 runs to 13 residues. CDR3 nucleotides: TGTGCCAGCACCGATGGAGCCTCCTACGAGCAGTACTTC. Its protein is CASTDGASYEQYF.

This chain uses TRBV7-8 with TRBJ1-6; tentatively, D is TRBD1 (5 bases). This CDR3 comprises 15 residues. V lost 5 bases and J 3 bases, leaving 11 bases between the germline ends. Germline V gene lookup returns CDR1 SGHVS and CDR2 FQNEAQ. CDR3 nucleotide sequence: TGTGCCAGCAGCCCTAACGGGGGCTATAATTCACCCCTCCACTTT. Its protein is CASSPNGGYNSPLHF. Supplemented by reference TRBV7-8 and TRBJ1-6, the full variable domain reads GAGVSQSPRYKVAKRGQDVALRCDPISGHVSLFWYQQALGQGPEFLTYFQNEAQLDKSGLPSDRFFAERPEGSVSTLKIQRTQQEDSAVYLCASSPNGGYNSPLHFGNGTRLTVT.

V is TRBV3-1 and J is TRBJ1-4, with unresolved D. The CDR3 loop spans 11 amino acids. V was trimmed by 3 bases and J by 8 bases, leaving 4 bases between them. Germline CDR1 is LGHDT and CDR2 is YNNKEL (reference sequence). The CDR3 here is CASSQEEKLFF. The CDR3 DNA follows: TGTGCCAGCAGCCAGGAGGAAAAACTGTTTTTT.

This clonotype was counted only a few times. The V and J genes are TRBV2 and TRBJ2-7; D is perhaps TRBD1 or TRBD2 (6 bases each). Germline V gene data show CDR1 as SNHLY and CDR2 as FYNNEI. The CDR3 spans 14 residues. The V end was cut by 8 bases, the J end by 7 bases, with 21 bases between. The DNA for the CDR3 is TGTGCCAGCCGATTACGGGGGCCGTTAAGTGAGCAGTACTTC. Encoded protein: CASRLRGPLSEQYF.

This clonotype was seen many times. CDR3 residues: CAWSVGLNEQFF. CDR3 bases: TGTGCCTGGAGTGTAGGTCTCAATGAGCAGTTCTTC. The chain couples TRBV30 to TRBJ2-1; D ambiguous. The germline V gene encodes CDR1 GTSNPN and CDR2 SVGIG (reference sequence). This CDR3 contains 12 residues. With 0 bases removed from V and 6 bases from J, the gap between germline ends came to 6 bases.

This clonotype was seen at least ten times. The chain joins TRBV7-2 to TRBJ1-2; TRBD1 agrees at 12 bases. The CDR3 sequence is 16 residues long. Germline trimming cut 3 bases from V and 6 bases from J; bases unmatched to any gene: 8. Germline lookup yields CDR1 SGHTA and CDR2 FQGNSA. For the CDR3, the DNA is TGTGCCAGCAGCTTGCAATGGGGACAGGGGGCCCATGGCTACACCTTC. As protein: CASSLQWGQGAHGYTF.

This clonotype turned up a few times. J is TRBJ2-1 and V is TRBV7-9, with 7 bases that match TRBD2. This CDR3 region has 16 residues. V trimming: 8 bases; J trimming: 0 bases; junction bases outside the gene matches: 10. The V gene's germline CDR1 is SEHNR and CDR2 FQNEAQ (reference sequence). CDR3 DNA: TGTGCCAGCCGGCTAGCGGAATTGACCTCCTACAATGAGCAGTTCTTC. Its protein product is CASRLAELTSYNEQFF.

This chain joins TRBV28 and TRBJ1-5, with 9 bases identical to TRBD1. Trimming removed 6 bases from V and 0 bases from J; junction bases left unmatched: 15. The CDR3 extends over 19 amino acids. From germline, CDR1 is MDHEN and CDR2 SYDVKM. DNA of the CDR3: TGTGCCAGCAGCCTTAAGCGGGACAGGGTCTCGGGTAGCAATCAGCCCCAGCATTTT. Translation: CASSLKRDRVSGSNQPQHF.

This clonotype appeared many times. The rearrangement links TRBV3-1 to TRBJ2-5; TRBD2 matches at 13 bases. The CDR3 sequence is 17 residues long. Germline V gene data show CDR1 as LGHDT and CDR2 as YNNKEL (reference sequence). The ends lost 1 base at V and 4 bases at J; junction bases unmatched: 6. DNA of the CDR3: TGTGCCAGCAGCCAAGCTGGACTAGCGGGAGTCGGAGAGACCCAGTACTTC. It encodes CASSQAGLAGVGETQYF.

The chain joins TRBV6-1 to TRBJ2-7; the D is unclear. Germline CDR1 is MNHNS and CDR2 is SASEGT. V gave up 6 bases and J gave up 0 bases, with 9 bases separating them. The CDR3 has 13 amino acids. The CDR3 DNA sequence: TGTGCCAGCAGGGCCGGGTACTCCTACGAGCAGTACTTC. Its translation: CASRAGYSYEQYF.

This chain uses TRBV9 with TRBJ2-2; 12 positions agree with TRBD2. The germline gives CDR1 SGDLS, CDR2 YYNGEE. The CDR3 covers 17 residues. V dropped 4 bases and J dropped 3; count of bases not matched to a gene: 7. The DNA for the CDR3 is TGTGCCAGCAGCCTCGGTGGACTAGCGGGGCACACCGGGGAGCTGTTTTTT. The encoded protein is CASSLGGLAGHTGELFF.

In this sample, this clonotype turned up a few times. The rearrangement uses TRBV6-1 and TRBJ2-1; perhaps TRBD1 as D (5 bases). The CDR3 sequence is 14 residues long. Trimming removed 6 bases at V and 8 bases at J, with 17 bases between. In germline, CDR1 is MNHNS, CDR2 SASEGT. CDR3 nucleotides: TGTGCCAGCAGCCCCCTCCAGGGTAAGCATGAGCAGTTCTTC. As protein: CASSPLQGKHEQFF.

This clonotype was seen repeatedly, ten times or more. The V gene is TRBV28, the J gene TRBJ1-2, with 11 positions matching TRBD1. The CDR3 sequence is 15 residues long. Germline CDR1 is MDHEN and CDR2 is SYDVKM. The V segment lost 5 bases and the J segment 5 bases; nucleotides outside the gene matches: 7. This CDR3 is CASSLPGQGAYGYTF. Written as DNA, the CDR3 is TGTGCCAGCAGTCTCCCAGGACAGGGGGCATATGGCTACACCTTC.

This clonotype appeared many times. V gene TRBV2 combines with J gene TRBJ2-3; maybe TRBD2 (6 bases). Trimming removed 6 bases at V and 2 bases at J, with 15 bases between. The CDR3 extends over 15 amino acids. Germline V lookup: CDR1 SNHLY, CDR2 FYNNEI. CDR3 amino acids: CASRPWDSDTDTQYF. CDR3 bases: TGTGCCAGCAGGCCGTGGGACTCAGACACAGATACGCAGTATTTT. Combining the CDR3 with reference TRBV2 and TRBJ2-3 gives the whole variable domain EPEVTQTPSHQVTQMGQEVILRCVPISNHLYFYWYRQILGQKVEFLVSFYNNEISEKSEIFDDQFSVERPDGSNFTLKIRSTKLEDSAMYFCASRPWDSDTDTQYFGPGTRLTVL.

There are a few counts of this clonotype. The chain employs TRBV10-3 and TRBJ2-7; possibly TRBD2 for D (6 bases). This CDR3 is 13 amino acids long. Germline V CDR1 and CDR2: ENHRY, SYGVKD. V was shortened by 4 bases and J by 4 bases, with 11 bases between the two germline ends. CDR3 amino acids: CAISVDGRYEQYF. CDR3 in DNA: TGTGCCATCAGTGTTGATGGGAGGTACGAGCAGTACTTC.

This clonotype was counted many times. The chain links TRBV18 to TRBJ2-7; D is perhaps TRBD1 or TRBD2 (5 bases each). CDR1 is KGHSH, CDR2 LQKENI, per germline. There are 14 residues in the CDR3. Trimming left V 3 bases short and J 0 bases short, with 9 bases between. DNA for the CDR3: TGTGCCAGCTCACCGGGGACGGTCTCCTACGAGCAGTACTTC. It codes for CASSPGTVSYEQYF.

This clonotype was picked up many times. The chain recombines TRBV7-9 with TRBJ1-1; tentative D call: TRBD1 (5 bases). CDR1 is SEHNR, CDR2 FQNEAQ, per germline (reference sequence). Trimming left V 5 bases short and J 3 bases short, with 10 bases between. The CDR3 totals 13 residues. The CDR3 DNA reads as TGTGCCAGCAGCCCAGCGGGGGACACTGAAGCTTTCTTT. The encoded protein is CASSPAGDTEAFF.

The chain couples TRBV7-8 to TRBJ1-3; D call uncertain. Trimming took off 1 base at V and 4 bases at J, with 8 bases between the two ends. The CDR3 contains 14 residues. Germline CDR1 and CDR2: SGHVS and FQNEAQ. The chain's CDR3 is CASSLGLRGNTIYF. CDR3 DNA sequence: TGTGCCAGCAGCTTAGGTCTCAGAGGAAACACCATATATTTT.

This clonotype was seen at least ten times. The chain carries TRBV29-1 and TRBJ1-1; a possible D gene is TRBD1 (5 bases). Trimming took 3 bases from V and 4 from J, leaving 15 bases between them. Per germline, CDR1 SQVTM and CDR2 ANQGSEA. This CDR3 has 14 amino acids. The CDR3 loop reads CSVDNRDRSTEAFF. Here the CDR3 DNA reads TGCAGCGTTGACAACCGGGACCGGAGCACTGAAGCTTTCTTT. Full variable domain (rest looked up from reference TRBV29-1 and TRBJ1-1): SAVISQKPSRDICQRGTSLTIQCQVDSQVTMMFWYRQQPGQSLTLIATANQGSEATYESGFVIDKFPISRPNLTFSTLTVSNMSPEDSSIYLCSVDNRDRSTEAFFGQGTRLTVV.

The chain employs TRBV16 and TRBJ2-7, with TRBD1 identical over 7 bases. The trim removed 0 bases at V and 0 bases at J, leaving 2 bases unmatched. The CDR3 has 15 residues. In germline, CDR1 is KGHSY, CDR2 FQNENV. In DNA form, the CDR3 reads TGTGCCAGCAGCCAATCAGAGGGGGCCTCCTACGAGCAGTACTTC. This translates into CASSQSEGASYEQYF.

This clonotype has ten or more counts. The chain couples TRBV13 to TRBJ2-1, with TRBD2 matching 10 bases. The CDR3 is made up of 16 amino acids. Trimming took 5 bases from V and 4 from J; bases not matched to a gene: 8. Germline loops: CDR1 PRHDT, CDR2 FYEKMQ (reference sequence). CDR3 DNA sequence: TGTGCCAGCAGCACGAGACTAGCGGGCCCTTACAATGAGCAGTTCTTC. Translation gives CASSTRLAGPYNEQFF.

This clonotype appeared many times. This sequence joins TRBV27 and TRBJ2-2; the D gene is possibly TRBD1 (6 bases). V was cut by 8 bases and J by 4 bases, with 14 bases left in between. Per the germline V gene, CDR1 is MNHEY and CDR2 is SMNVEV (reference sequence). This CDR3 has 14 residues. The CDR3 loop is CASGYRVGTGELFF. The CDR3 nucleotides read TGTGCCAGCGGTTACAGGGTTGGCACCGGGGAGCTGTTTTTT.

This clonotype was picked up many times. This chain links TRBV7-8 with TRBJ2-3; TRBD1 aligns across 8 bases. Per germline, CDR1 SGHVS and CDR2 FQNEAQ. This CDR3 contains 16 residues. V was pared by 2 bases and J by 6 bases, with 10 bases of the junction left unmatched. CDR3 in DNA: TGTGCCAGCAGCTTAAGGACCGGACAGGGTTTGGATACGCAGTATTTT. Amino acids: CASSLRTGQGLDTQYF.